This entry describes one T cell receptor beta chain. Its antigen is unknown. Generated by immunoSEQ multiplex PCR, the TCRdb table keeps only in-frame clones and is missing some. Seen here are 65,000 to 80,000 clones, about nine tenths observed once, and the top ten hold 2% to 2.5%. The data derive from a study of OX40 agonist ivuxolimab in advanced cancers. Study context: Ivuxolimab was administered intravenously to patients at 0.01 to 10 mg/kg every 2 weeks. Two patients with cutaneous melanoma and one with hepatocellular carcinoma, three in total, showed partial responses.

The study, taken as a whole, reports: Partial responders treated at 0.1-3.0 mg/kg exhibited clonal expansion among the lowest measured. Normalized T-cell clonal expansion was also low in some nonresponders.

Trimming cost V 7 bases and J 9 bases, with 13 bases left between them. This CDR3 region has 11 residues. Germline assignment: CDR1 MNHNS and CDR2 SASEGT. This chain connects TRBV6-1 to TRBJ2-7; no definite D call. Sequenced material: CD4+ or CD8+ T cells sorted from blood, taken in a trial of the OX40 agonist ivuxolimab. This TCR was sampled from an adult with an advanced solid tumor such as melanoma, head and neck, liver or kidney cancer. This CDR3 reads CASTPFLGQYF. CDR3 coding DNA: TGTGCCAGCACTCCTTTCCTAGGGCAGTACTTC.